This T cell receptor beta chain was profiled in a study of T cell responses to AZD1222 COVID-19 vaccine. As to this clone: No antigen is known for it.

The repertoire was sequenced with immunoSEQ multiplex PCR; TCRdb's copy has only in-frame clones and lacks some. The table lists 57,000 or so clones, around 85% of them singletons, with 20% to 30% in the top ten. Study conclusions and caveats: Among vaccine-associated CD4 TCRs, coverage spanned spike, with dominance at 160-218 and 743-854.

The V end lost 5 bases, the J end lost 5 bases, and 19 bases lay between the germline ends. CDR1 and CDR2 from the germline V gene are MDHEN and SYDVKM. The CDR3 is 15 amino acids. The receptor was isolated from an adult who received the AZD1222 COVID-19 vaccine. The sample was peripheral blood, taken 28 days after the second AZD1222 dose. This chain links TRBV28 with TRBJ2-7; D perhaps matches TRBD2 (6 bases). The CDR3 sequence is CASSRPGGAVNEQYF. For the CDR3, the DNA is TGTGCCAGCAGTCGTCCTGGAGGGGCGGTGAACGAGCAGTACTTC.